This is a list of T cell receptor beta chains from one sample in a study of Graves' ophthalmopathy and Graves' hyperthyroidism. Each CDR3 protein is one row after TCRdb ran MiXCR on the multiplex PCR reads. The table records about 700,000 distinct CDR3 sequences, 40% of them present only once. Input material: peripheral blood. The receptors come from an adult man with Graves' ophthalmopathy. The CDR3 runs from the conserved cysteine through the conserved F or W. The D gene is left open where the match is weak.

J gene: TRBJ2-5
D gene: .
V gene: TRBV24-1
CDR3 protein: CATSDNLETQYF

J gene: TRBJ1-2
D gene: .
V gene: TRBV12-3/TRBV12-4
CDR3 protein: CASSPKTFIGFNYGYTF

J gene: TRBJ2-7
D gene: .
V gene: TRBV4-2
CDR3 protein: CASSQGLYPYEQYF

J gene: TRBJ1-2
D gene: .
V gene: TRBV7-9
CDR3 protein: CASSSGGDYGYTF

J gene: TRBJ2-3
D gene: TRBD2
V gene: TRBV11-2
CDR3 protein: CASSLLAGSTDTQYF

J gene: TRBJ1-2
D gene: .
V gene: TRBV10-3
CDR3 protein: CASSLSSTVHYGYTF

J gene: TRBJ1-4
D gene: .
V gene: TRBV10-3
CDR3 protein: CAISESEGTNEKLFF

J gene: TRBJ1-2
D gene: .
V gene: TRBV25-1
CDR3 protein: CACSALRTAPWGYTF

J gene: TRBJ1-5
D gene: .
V gene: TRBV7-2
CDR3 protein: CASSLSLLGNQPQHF

J gene: TRBJ1-2
D gene: .
V gene: TRBV10-3
CDR3 protein: CAISKSRTNGGYTF

J gene: TRBJ2-5
D gene: TRBD2
V gene: TRBV7-9
CDR3 protein: CASSSSGGETQYF

J gene: TRBJ2-7
D gene: .
V gene: TRBV29-1
CDR3 protein: CSVYSPIELPYEQYF

J gene: TRBJ1-6
D gene: .
V gene: TRBV10-3
CDR3 protein: CAIRVGGGNSPLHF

J gene: TRBJ2-7
D gene: .
V gene: TRBV10-2
CDR3 protein: CASRAPLNYEQYF

J gene: TRBJ2-7
D gene: .
V gene: TRBV6-1
CDR3 protein: CASIDRSRTYEQYF

J gene: TRBJ1-6
D gene: .
V gene: TRBV9
CDR3 protein: CASSVYGVSNSPLHF

J gene: TRBJ2-7
D gene: .
V gene: TRBV12-3/TRBV12-4
CDR3 protein: CASAQLGRYEQYF

J gene: TRBJ1-5
D gene: .
V gene: TRBV7-9
CDR3 protein: CASSLAVRQVSNQPQHF

J gene: TRBJ1-1
D gene: TRBD1
V gene: TRBV25-1
CDR3 protein: CASSEGQGLLNTEAFF

J gene: TRBJ2-1
D gene: TRBD2
V gene: TRBV9
CDR3 protein: CASSPTSGEQFF

J gene: TRBJ1-3
D gene: TRBD1
V gene: TRBV7-4
CDR3 protein: CVSSPGQGNTIYF

J gene: TRBJ2-2
D gene: TRBD2
V gene: TRBV15
CDR3 protein: CATGTSGFTGELFF

J gene: TRBJ2-5
D gene: TRBD2
V gene: TRBV7-9
CDR3 protein: CASSQRTSGGDF

J gene: TRBJ2-5
D gene: .
V gene: TRBV25-1
CDR3 protein: CASSEYKGIGETQYF

J gene: TRBJ2-7
D gene: .
V gene: TRBV11-2
CDR3 protein: CASSPGYRGEQYF

J gene: TRBJ2-5
D gene: TRBD2
V gene: TRBV2
CDR3 protein: CASSGAGAQETQYF

J gene: TRBJ1-2
D gene: .
V gene: TRBV29-1
CDR3 protein: CSLGSNYGYTF

J gene: TRBJ2-7
D gene: TRBD1
V gene: TRBV10-3
CDR3 protein: CASSGQGADEQYF

J gene: TRBJ2-7
D gene: .
V gene: TRBV7-9
CDR3 protein: CASSLVEGVSEQYF